This T cell receptor (beta chain) is from a study of Ad26.COV2.S vaccination and SARS-CoV-2 variants. Across the study: Trial arm assignment for the donor was COV1001 Ad26.COV2.S.

The data were produced by immunoSEQ multiplex PCR, yet TCRdb's version contains in-frame clones alone and is incomplete. The sample carries about 420,000 clones, more than 75% recorded once. Specified treatment: around 19 received Ad26.COV2.S at low or high dose, single or two shots; about five received placebo; per-sample allocation not given. Sample collection was performed on day 63 after the first vaccine or placebo injection. Trimming left V 2 bases short and J 0 bases short, with 10 bases between. The V gene's germline CDR1 is SGHRS and CDR2 YFSETQ. The CDR3 sequence is 15 residues long. The clonotype comes from a person aged 18-60 years who received the Ad26.COV2.S COVID-19 vaccine or a placebo. The sample was peripheral blood, taken in a trial of Ad26.COV2.S vaccine versus placebo. The rearrangement joins TRBV5-1 to TRBJ2-3; the D gene is possibly TRBD2 (5 bases). The CDR3 DNA reads as TGCGCCAGCAGCTTTTCGGGGAGTAGCACAGATACGCAGTATTTT. Its protein product is CASSFSGSSTDTQYF.